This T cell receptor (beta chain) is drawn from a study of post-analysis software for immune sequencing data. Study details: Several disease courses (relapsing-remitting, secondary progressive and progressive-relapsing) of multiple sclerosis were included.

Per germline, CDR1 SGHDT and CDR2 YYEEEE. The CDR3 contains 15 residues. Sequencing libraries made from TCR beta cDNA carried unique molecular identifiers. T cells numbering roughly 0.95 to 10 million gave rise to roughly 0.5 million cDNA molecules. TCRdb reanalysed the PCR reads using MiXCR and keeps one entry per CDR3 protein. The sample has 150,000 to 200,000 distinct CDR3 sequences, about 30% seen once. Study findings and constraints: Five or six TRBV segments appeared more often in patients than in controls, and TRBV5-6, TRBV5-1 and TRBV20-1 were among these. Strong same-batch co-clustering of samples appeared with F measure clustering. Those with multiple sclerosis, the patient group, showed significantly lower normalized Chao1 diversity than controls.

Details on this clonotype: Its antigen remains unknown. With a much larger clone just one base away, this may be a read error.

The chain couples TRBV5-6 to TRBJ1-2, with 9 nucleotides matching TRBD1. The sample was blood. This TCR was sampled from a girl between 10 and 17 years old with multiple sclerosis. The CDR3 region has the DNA TGTACCAGCAGCTTGCGGGACAGGGTGTACTATGGCTACACCTTC. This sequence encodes CTSSLRDRVYYGYTF.